The rows below give T cell receptor beta chains drawn from one sample of a study of regulatory T cells in long-lasting Graves disease. TCRdb redid the calling of the multiplex PCR reads with MiXCR, one entry per CDR3 protein. The table shows 400,000 or so distinct CDR3 sequences, with around a quarter occurring only once. The sample here was peripheral blood mononuclear cells (PBMCs), taken when the disease was refractory, from a patient treated with antithyroid drugs. These receptors were taken from a female donor with Graves disease. Both conserved end residues are part of each CDR3. The D gene is left open where the match is weak. Clone sizes are given selectively: once, few, many, or a class where the clone is expanded.

-	TRBJ1-1	-	TRBV29-1	CSVLRSTEAFF	TGCAGCGTTCTTAGGAGCACTGAAGCTTTCTTT
-	TRBJ2-6	-	TRBV5-1	CASSFGSSGANVLTF	TGCGCCAGCAGCTTCGGCAGCTCTGGGGCCAACGTCCTGACTTTC
-	TRBJ1-1	-	TRBV7-2	CASSRAHTEAFF	TGTGCCAGCAGCCGAGCCCACACTGAAGCTTTCTTT
-	TRBJ2-2	-	TRBV24-1	CATSDLGTDVGELFF	TGTGCCACCAGTGATTTGGGGACGGACGTCGGGGAGCTGTTTTTT
TRBD2	TRBJ2-2	many	TRBV28	CASTSGAGVGTGELFF	TGTGCCAGCACTTCTGGGGCGGGAGTGGGCACCGGGGAGCTGTTTTTT
-	TRBJ1-6	-	TRBV27	CASSPTDTSSYNSPLHF	TGTGCCAGCAGTCCTACTGACACGAGCTCCTATAATTCACCCCTCCACTTT
-	TRBJ1-3	-	TRBV5-6	CASSKTHGAGNTIYF	TGTGCCAGCAGCAAGACTCATGGGGCCGGAAACACCATATATTTT
-	TRBJ2-7	-	TRBV7-2	CASSTYTNSYEQCF	TGTGCCAGCAGCACATACACGAACTCCTACGAGCAGTGCTTC
TRBD1	TRBJ1-2	many	TRBV10-3	CATGTGTHLYGYTF	TGTGCCACCGGGACAGGGACCCACCTATATGGCTACACCTTC
-	TRBJ2-7	few	TRBV20-1	CSASKDEQYF	TGCAGTGCTAGTAAAGACGAGCAGTACTTC
TRBD2	TRBJ2-2	-	TRBV25-1	CASSENPGLAGRTGELFF	TGTGCCAGCAGTGAAAACCCCGGACTAGCGGGACGCACCGGGGAGCTGTTTTTT
-	TRBJ1-1	few	TRBV29-1	CSARQSPNTEAFF	TGCAGCGCCCGTCAGTCACCGAACACTGAAGCTTTCTTT
-	TRBJ1-4	few	TRBV7-9	CASTPAGEKLFF	TGTGCCAGCACCCCCGCGGGTGAAAAACTGTTTTTT
TRBD2	TRBJ2-5	many	TRBV2	CASSEPGTSGRVLETQYF	TGTGCCAGCAGTGAACCCGGGACTAGCGGGAGGGTCTTAGAGACCCAGTACTTC
TRBD1	TRBJ1-1	-	TRBV19	CASIRDRVVMNTEAFF	TGTGCCAGTATAAGGGACAGGGTAGTTATGAACACTGAAGCTTTCTTT
TRBD2	TRBJ2-5	-	TRBV5-1	CASSTTGLAGETQYF	TGCGCCAGCAGCACGACGGGACTAGCGGGAGAGACCCAGTACTTC